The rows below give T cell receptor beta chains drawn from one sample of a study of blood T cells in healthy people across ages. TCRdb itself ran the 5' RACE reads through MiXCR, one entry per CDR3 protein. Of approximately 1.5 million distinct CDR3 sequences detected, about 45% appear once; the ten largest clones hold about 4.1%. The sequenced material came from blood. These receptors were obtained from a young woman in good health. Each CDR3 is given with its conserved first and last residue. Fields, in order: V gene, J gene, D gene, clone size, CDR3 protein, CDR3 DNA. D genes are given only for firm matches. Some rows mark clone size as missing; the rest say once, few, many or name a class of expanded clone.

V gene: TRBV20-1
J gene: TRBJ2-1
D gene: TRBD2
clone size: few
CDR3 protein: CSARGGLAGAHEQFF
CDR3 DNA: TGCAGTGCTAGAGGGGGTCTAGCGGGAGCCCATGAGCAGTTCTTC

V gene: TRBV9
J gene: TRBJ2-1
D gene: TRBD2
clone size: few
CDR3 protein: CASGGGLSYNEQFF
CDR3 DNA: TGTGCCAGCGGGGGGGGACTGAGTTACAATGAGCAGTTCTTC

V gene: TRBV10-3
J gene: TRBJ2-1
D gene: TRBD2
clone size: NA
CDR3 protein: CAIGGGGHVAASGLHNEQFF
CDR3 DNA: TGTGCCATCGGCGGGGGGGGGCACGTTGCGGCTAGCGGTTTACACAATGAGCAGTTCTTC

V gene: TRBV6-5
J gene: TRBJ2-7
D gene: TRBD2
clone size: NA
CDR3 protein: CASSQVGGVYEQYF
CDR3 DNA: TGTGCCAGCAGCCAGGTGGGGGGGGTGTACGAGCAGTACTTC

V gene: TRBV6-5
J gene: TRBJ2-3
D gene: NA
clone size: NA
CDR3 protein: CARGADTQYF
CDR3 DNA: TGTGCCCGGGGAGCAGATACGCAGTATTTT

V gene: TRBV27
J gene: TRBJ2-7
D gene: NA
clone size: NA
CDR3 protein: CASSSAVRYEQYF
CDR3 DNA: TGTGCCAGCAGTTCAGCCGTGAGGTACGAGCAGTACTTC

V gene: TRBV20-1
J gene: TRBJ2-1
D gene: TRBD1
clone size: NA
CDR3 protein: CSAKSWTGGWNEQFF
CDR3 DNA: TGCAGTGCCAAATCGTGGACAGGGGGCTGGAATGAGCAGTTCTTC

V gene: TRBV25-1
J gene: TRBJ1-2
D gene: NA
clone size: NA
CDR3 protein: CASSRHGTGYGYTF
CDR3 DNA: TGTGCCAGCAGCCGACACGGGACGGGCTATGGCTACACCTTC

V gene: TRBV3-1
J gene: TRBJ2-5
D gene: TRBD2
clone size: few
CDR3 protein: CASSQVVAGEEGEQYF
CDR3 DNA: TGTGCCAGCAGCCAAGTGGTTGCGGGAGAAGAGGGTGAGCAGTACTTC

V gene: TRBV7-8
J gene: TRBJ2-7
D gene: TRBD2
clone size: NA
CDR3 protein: CASSLSGRAGNEQYF
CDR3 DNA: TGTGCCAGCAGCCTAAGCGGGAGGGCAGGTAACGAGCAGTACTTC

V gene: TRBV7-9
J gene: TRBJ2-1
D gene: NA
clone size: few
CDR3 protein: CASSRGTLLDEQFF
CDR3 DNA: TGTGCCAGCAGCCGAGGGACTCTTCTCGATGAGCAGTTCTTC

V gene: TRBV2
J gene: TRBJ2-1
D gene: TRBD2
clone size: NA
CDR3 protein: CASSEGVGGGRFQQFF
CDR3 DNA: TGTGCCAGCAGTGAAGGGGTAGGCGGGGGGCGGTTCCAGCAGTTCTTC

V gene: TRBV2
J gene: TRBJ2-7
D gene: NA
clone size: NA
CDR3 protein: CASRWASDSYEQYF
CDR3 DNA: TGTGCCAGCAGGTGGGCGAGCGATTCCTACGAGCAGTACTTC

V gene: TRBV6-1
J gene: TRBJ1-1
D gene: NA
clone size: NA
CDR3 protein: CASSALVGTEAFF
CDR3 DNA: TGTGCCAGCAGTGCTTTGGTGGGCACTGAAGCTTTCTTT

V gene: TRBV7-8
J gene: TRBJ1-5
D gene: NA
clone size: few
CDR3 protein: CASSYGTPGGRNQPQHF
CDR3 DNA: TGTGCCAGCAGCTACGGGACCCCGGGCGGACGCAATCAGCCCCAGCATTTT

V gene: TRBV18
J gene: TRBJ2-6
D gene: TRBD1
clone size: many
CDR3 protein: CASSPGQGTRPSGANVLTF
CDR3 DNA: TGTGCCAGCTCCCCGGGACAGGGGACAAGACCCTCTGGGGCCAACGTCCTGACTTTC

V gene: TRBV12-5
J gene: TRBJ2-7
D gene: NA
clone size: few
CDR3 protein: CASALRPNTYEQYF
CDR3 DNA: TGTGCTAGTGCCCTAAGACCTAATACCTACGAGCAGTACTTC

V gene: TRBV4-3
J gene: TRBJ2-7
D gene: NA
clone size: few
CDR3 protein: CASSQDRLALYNEQYF
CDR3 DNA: TGCGCCAGCAGCCAAGATCGGCTAGCGTTATACAATGAGCAGTACTTC

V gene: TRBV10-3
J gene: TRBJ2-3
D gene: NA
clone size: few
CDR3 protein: CAIRDSASSTDTQYF
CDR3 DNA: TGTGCCATCAGGGACAGCGCATCTAGCACAGATACGCAGTATTTT

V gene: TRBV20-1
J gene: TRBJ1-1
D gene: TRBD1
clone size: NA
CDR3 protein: CSASGQAIRNTEAFF
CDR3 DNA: TGCAGTGCTTCGGGACAGGCAATCCGGAACACTGAAGCTTTCTTT

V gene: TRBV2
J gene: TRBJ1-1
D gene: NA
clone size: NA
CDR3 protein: CALPRGKNTEAFF
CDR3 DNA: TGTGCCCTTCCCCGGGGGAAAAACACTGAAGCTTTCTTT

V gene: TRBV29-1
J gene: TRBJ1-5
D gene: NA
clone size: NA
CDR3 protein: CSQRGGPRFPIPHNQPQHF
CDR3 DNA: TGCTCTCAGCGGGGGGGGCCGCGCTTCCCTATTCCCCACAATCAGCCCCAGCATTTT

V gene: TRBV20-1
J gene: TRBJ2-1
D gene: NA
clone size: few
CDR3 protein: CSARVTRGGRVNEQFF
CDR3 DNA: TGCAGTGCTAGAGTTACTAGGGGGGGTCGAGTGAATGAGCAGTTCTTC

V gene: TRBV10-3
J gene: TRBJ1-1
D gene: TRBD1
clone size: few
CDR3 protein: CAISEGGQGNTEAFF
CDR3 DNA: TGTGCCATCAGTGAGGGGGGACAGGGGAACACTGAAGCTTTCTTT

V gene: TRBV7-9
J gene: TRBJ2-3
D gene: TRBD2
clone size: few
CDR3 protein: CASSFSRGGGFSNTQYF
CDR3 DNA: TGTGCCAGCAGCTTCTCCCGCGGGGGGGGATTCTCGAATACGCAGTATTTT

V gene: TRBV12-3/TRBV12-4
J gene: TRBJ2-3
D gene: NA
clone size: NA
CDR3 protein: CASGNTRATRGDTQYF
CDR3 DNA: TGTGCCAGCGGGAACACTCGAGCTACACGGGGGGATACGCAGTATTTT

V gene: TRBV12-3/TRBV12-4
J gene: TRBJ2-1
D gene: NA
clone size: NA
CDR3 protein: CASSSRTTGYNEQFF
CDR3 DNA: TGTGCCAGCAGTTCAAGGACTACAGGGTACAATGAGCAGTTCTTC

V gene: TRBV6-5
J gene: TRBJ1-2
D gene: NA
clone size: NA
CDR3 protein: CASSSGAGWGYTF
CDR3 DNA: TGTGCCAGCAGTTCCGGGGCGGGATGGGGCTACACCTTC

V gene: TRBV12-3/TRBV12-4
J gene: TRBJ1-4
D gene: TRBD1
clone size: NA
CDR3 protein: CASSLDSRGISNEKLFF
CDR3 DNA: TGTGCCAGCAGTTTAGATTCCAGGGGGATTTCGAATGAAAAACTGTTTTTT

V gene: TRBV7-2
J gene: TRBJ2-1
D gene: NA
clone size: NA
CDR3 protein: CASSLAPLAQGNEQFF
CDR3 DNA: TGTGCCAGCAGCTTAGCGCCACTAGCACAGGGGAATGAGCAGTTCTTC

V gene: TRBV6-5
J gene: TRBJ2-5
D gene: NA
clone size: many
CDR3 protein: CASSYGGKETQYF
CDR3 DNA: TGTGCCAGCAGTTACGGGGGGAAAGAGACCCAGTACTTC

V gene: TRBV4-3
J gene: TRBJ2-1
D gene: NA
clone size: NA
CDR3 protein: CASSQDGAGRGDEQFF
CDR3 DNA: TGCGCCAGCAGCCAAGATGGGGCAGGGCGCGGCGATGAGCAGTTCTTC

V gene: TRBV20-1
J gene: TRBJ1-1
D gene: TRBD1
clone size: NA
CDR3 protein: CSARETGGTEAFF
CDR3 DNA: TGCAGTGCTAGAGAGACAGGGGGAACTGAAGCTTTCTTT

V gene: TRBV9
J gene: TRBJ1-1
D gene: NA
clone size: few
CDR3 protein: CASSNTPYREAFF
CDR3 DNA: TGTGCCAGCAGCAACACCCCTTACCGAGAAGCTTTCTTT

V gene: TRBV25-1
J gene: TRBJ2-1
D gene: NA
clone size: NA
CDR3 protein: CASSASRQGITYNEQFF
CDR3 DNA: TGTGCCAGCAGTGCATCCCGTCAGGGGATCACCTACAATGAGCAGTTCTTC

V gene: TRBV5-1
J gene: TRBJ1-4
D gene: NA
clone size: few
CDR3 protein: CASSLAGGTTNEKLFF
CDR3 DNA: TGCGCCAGCAGCTTGGCCGGGGGGACAACTAATGAAAAACTGTTTTTT

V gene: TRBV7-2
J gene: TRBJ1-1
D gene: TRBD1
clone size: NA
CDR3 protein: CASSSRDRGPSEAFF
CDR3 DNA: TGTGCCAGCAGTTCCCGGGACAGGGGGCCGTCTGAAGCTTTCTTT

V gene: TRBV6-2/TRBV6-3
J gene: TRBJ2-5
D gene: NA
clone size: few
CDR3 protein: CASSYRRVRNEQYF
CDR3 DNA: TGTGCCAGCAGTTACCGGCGGGTTCGCAATGAGCAGTACTTC

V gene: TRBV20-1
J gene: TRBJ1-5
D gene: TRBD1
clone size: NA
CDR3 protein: CSASTGTGVFQPQHF
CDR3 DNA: TGCAGTGCTAGTACAGGGACAGGGGTTTTTCAGCCCCAGCATTTT

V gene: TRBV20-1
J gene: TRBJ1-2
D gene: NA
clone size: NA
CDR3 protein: CSAKIPDAKANYGYTF
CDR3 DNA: TGCAGTGCTAAGATACCCGATGCTAAAGCTAACTATGGCTACACCTTC

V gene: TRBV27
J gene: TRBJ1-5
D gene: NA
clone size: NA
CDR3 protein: CASSPLGGRPNQPQHF
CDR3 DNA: TGTGCCAGCAGTCCCCTTGGGGGTAGGCCGAATCAGCCCCAGCATTTT

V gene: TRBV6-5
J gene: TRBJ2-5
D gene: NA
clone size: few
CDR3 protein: CASSYELGETQYF
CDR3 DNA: TGTGCCAGCAGTTACGAGTTAGGGGAGACCCAGTACTTC

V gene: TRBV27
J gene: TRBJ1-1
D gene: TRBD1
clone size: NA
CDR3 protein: CASSSSRGWGWSAEAFF
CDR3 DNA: TGTGCCAGCAGTTCCTCCAGGGGGTGGGGGTGGAGTGCTGAAGCTTTCTTT

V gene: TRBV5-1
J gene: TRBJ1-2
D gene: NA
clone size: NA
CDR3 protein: CASSLGVNGYTF
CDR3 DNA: TGCGCCAGCAGCTTGGGGGTTAATGGCTACACCTTC

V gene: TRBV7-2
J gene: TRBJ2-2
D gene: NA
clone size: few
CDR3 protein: CASSLRSMSTGELFF
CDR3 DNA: TGTGCCAGCAGCTTAAGGTCTATGAGCACCGGGGAGCTGTTTTTT

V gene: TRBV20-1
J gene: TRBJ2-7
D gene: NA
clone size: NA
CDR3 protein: CSAAFSGVISYEQYF
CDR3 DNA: TGCAGTGCCGCCTTCTCGGGGGTGATCTCCTACGAGCAGTACTTC

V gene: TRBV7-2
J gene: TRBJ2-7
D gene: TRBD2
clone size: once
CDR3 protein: CASTWSASGLSYEQYF
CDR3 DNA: TGTGCCAGCACTTGGTCTGCTAGCGGCCTCTCCTACGAGCAGTACTTC